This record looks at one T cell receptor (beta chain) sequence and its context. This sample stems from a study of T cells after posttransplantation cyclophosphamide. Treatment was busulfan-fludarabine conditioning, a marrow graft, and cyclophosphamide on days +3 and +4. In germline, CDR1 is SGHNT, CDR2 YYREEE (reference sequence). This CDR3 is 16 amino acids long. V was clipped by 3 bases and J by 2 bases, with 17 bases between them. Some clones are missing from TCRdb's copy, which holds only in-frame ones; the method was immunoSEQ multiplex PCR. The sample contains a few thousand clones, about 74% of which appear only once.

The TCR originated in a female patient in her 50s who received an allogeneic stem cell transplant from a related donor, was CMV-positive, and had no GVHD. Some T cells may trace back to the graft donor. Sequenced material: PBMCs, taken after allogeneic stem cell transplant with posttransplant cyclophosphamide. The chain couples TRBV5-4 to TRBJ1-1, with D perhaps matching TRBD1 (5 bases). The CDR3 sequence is CASSWGGVGANTEAFF. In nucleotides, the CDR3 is TGTGCCAGCAGCTGGGGGGGGGTAGGTGCCAACACTGAAGCTTTCTTT.